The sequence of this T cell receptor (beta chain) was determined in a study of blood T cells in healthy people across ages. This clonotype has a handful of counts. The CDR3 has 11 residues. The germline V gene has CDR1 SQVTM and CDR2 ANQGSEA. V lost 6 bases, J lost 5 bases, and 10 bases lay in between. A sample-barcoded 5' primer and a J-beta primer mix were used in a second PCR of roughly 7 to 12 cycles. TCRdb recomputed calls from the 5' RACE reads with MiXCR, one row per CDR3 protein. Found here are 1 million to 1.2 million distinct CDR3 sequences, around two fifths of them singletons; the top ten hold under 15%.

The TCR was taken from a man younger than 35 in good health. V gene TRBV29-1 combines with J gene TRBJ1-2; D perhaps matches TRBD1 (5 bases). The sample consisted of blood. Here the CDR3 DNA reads TGCAGCGTCTACCAGGGATATGGCTACACCTTC. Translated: CSVYQGYGYTF.